This record concerns one TCR beta chain sequence. Its antigen is unidentified. Profiled with immunoSEQ multiplex PCR; TCRdb holds only in-frame clones, not every one. The top ten hold approximately 0.41% of the sample, which has about 2.3 million clones, roughly 90% seen once. The data originate from a study of shared clonotypes between healthy human individuals. Overall study findings and caveats: Generally, naive subsets (rather than memory subsets) showed larger estimated richness.

This receptor was obtained from a man aged 18 to 30 in good health. Some clones in this sample may be carry-over from other donors' samples. The sample was naive CD4+ T cells from PBMCs. The subset was: CD45RA+ positively selected.

The CDR3 is CASSLDAGVSYNEQFF. Written as DNA, the CDR3 is TGTGCCAGCAGCTTGGACGCGGGAGTTTCATACAATGAGCAGTTCTTC. The rearrangement uses TRBV5-8 and TRBJ2-1; 7 bases align to TRBD2. With V trimmed by 0 bases and J by 4 bases, 7 bases remained unmatched. Germline V gives CDR1 SGHTS, CDR2 YDEGEE. CDR3 size: 16 residues.